This T cell receptor beta chain was captured in a study of blood T cell repertoires in COVID-19. At the level of the study: COVID-19 samples collected from the United States, Italy and Spain covered acute and convalescent phases.

Authors' data handling: By means of reference gene primer amplification, nucleated cell counts were estimated. The table came from immunoSEQ multiplex PCR; TCRdb's copy has only in-frame clones and leaves some out. Clone size and the V and J calls come from that table; the DNA yielded D and trimming. In the table there are hundreds of thousands of clones, around 80% of which are singletons. Each participant's cohort was designated according to participant-reported clinical history. Germline V gives CDR1 LGHDT, CDR2 YNNKEL (reference sequence). V was clipped by 1 base and J by 3 bases; unmatched bases: 5. This CDR3 contains 16 residues.

The receptor was derived from a man aged 30 to 39 with acute COVID-19. What was sequenced was PBMCs or T cells enriched from blood (not recorded which). V and J are TRBV3-1 (or the pseudogene TRBV3-2) and TRBJ1-4, with TRBD1 matching over 7 bases. The CDR3 bases are TGTGCCAGCAGCCAAGGAAGGGGGCGATCTAATGAAAAACTGTTTTTT. This gives the protein CASSQGRGRSNEKLFF.